This T cell receptor beta chain comes out of a study of molecular identifiers for immune sequencing clone quantification. Germline assignment: CDR1 SGHVS and CDR2 FNYEAQ. This CDR3 region has 15 residues. Between the trimmed V and J ends, which lost 5 bases and 1 base, there was a span of 13 bases. One entry per CDR3 protein, called by TCRdb with MiXCR from the PCR reads. Of hundreds of thousands of distinct CDR3 sequences listed, roughly 27% are singletons. A note on this clonotype: Since a much larger clone is just one base distant, this may be a read error. The final CDR3 position lacks the conserved phenylalanine or tryptophan, pointing to a likely read error.

The sample comprised naive CD8+ T cells from blood, with Jurkat cell RNA spiked in. Subset indicated: FACS-sorted CD8+CD4-CCR7+CD45RA+ naive T cells. The chain combines TRBV7-6 with TRBJ2-3; the D gene could be TRBD1 or TRBD2 (5 bases each). The receptor comes from a human donor in good health. Some libraries in this study had Jurkat cell RNA spiked in. The CDR3 bases are TGTGCCAGCAGCGACAGACAGAGGGGCACAGATACGCAGTATTTA. Protein product: CASSDRQRGTDTQYL.